Listed below are T cell receptor beta chains from one sample, sequenced in a study of cytomegalovirus exposure and HLA in healthy donors. Sequencing was performed with immunoSEQ multiplex PCR; in TCRdb, only in-frame clones are kept and a portion is missing. The table lists about 150,000 clones, around 75% of them singletons. Sequencing input: PBMCs. The origin of the receptors is a man aged 60 to 75 in good health and CMV-seronegative. CDR3s include the opening cysteine and the closing phenylalanine or tryptophan. A D gene is named only where the DNA matches it firmly. The size field is filled for only some rows; it gives once, few, many or a size class.

CDR3 | DNA | V | size | D | J
CASSRQGGNTGELFF | TGTGCCAGCAGTCGGCAGGGGGGCAACACCGGGGAGCTGTTTTTT | TRBV11-3 | NA | NA | TRBJ2-2
CASSPGLPYGYTF | TGTGCCAGCAGCCCCGGACTCCCCTATGGCTACACCTTC | TRBV6-5 | NA | NA | TRBJ1-2
CASSYPGTGELFF | TGTGCCAGCAGTTATCCGGGCACCGGGGAGCTGTTTTTT | TRBV6-1 | NA | NA | TRBJ2-2
CASSPLGYEQYF | TGTGCCAGCAGTCCACTAGGCTACGAGCAGTACTTC | TRBV27 | few | NA | TRBJ2-7
CASSLARTYIQYF | TGTGCCAGCAGCCTAGCGCGGACTTACATTCAGTACTTC | TRBV14 | NA | NA | TRBJ2-4
CASSLPGLAANREQYF | TGTGCCAGCAGCTTACCGGGACTAGCGGCGAATCGGGAGCAGTACTTC | TRBV5-6 | NA | TRBD2 | TRBJ2-5
CASSPDGGGTGELFF | TGTGCCAGCAGCCCGGACGGGGGTGGCACCGGGGAGCTGTTTTTT | TRBV5-4 | NA | NA | TRBJ2-2
CAWSVGTVNEKLFF | TGTGCCTGGAGTGTCGGTACAGTTAATGAAAAACTGTTTTTT | TRBV30 | NA | NA | TRBJ1-4
CASSIGPTGSTEAFF | TGTGCCAGTAGTATAGGCCCGACAGGGAGCACTGAAGCTTTCTTT | TRBV19 | NA | TRBD1 | TRBJ1-1
CASSLEGAGGELFF | TGCGCCAGCAGCTTGGAGGGAGCGGGCGGGGAGCTGTTTTTT | TRBV5-1 | NA | NA | TRBJ2-2
CASGVAGSNTGELFF | TGCGCCAGCGGGGTAGCGGGCTCGAACACCGGGGAGCTGTTTTTT | TRBV5-1 | NA | TRBD2 | TRBJ2-2
CASRPPLSGELFF | TGTGCCAGCAGGCCTCCTCTCAGCGGGGAGCTGTTTTTT | TRBV6-5 | NA | NA | TRBJ2-2
CASSSLLTSGRESEQFF | TGTGCCAGCAGCTCCCTCCTGACTAGCGGGAGGGAAAGTGAGCAGTTCTTC | TRBV11-3 | NA | TRBD2 | TRBJ2-1
CASSELAGYSNQPQHF | TGTGCCAGCAGTGAATTGGCGGGGTATAGCAATCAGCCCCAGCATTTT | TRBV6-1 | NA | NA | TRBJ1-5
CASSLGLVTQMETQYF | TGCGCCAGCAGCCTGGGACTAGTCACCCAAATGGAGACCCAGTACTTC | TRBV4-1 | NA | TRBD2 | TRBJ2-5
CASSYEQGLNEKLFF | TGTGCCAGCAGCTATGAACAGGGCCTTAATGAAAAACTGTTTTTT | TRBV9 | NA | NA | TRBJ1-4
CASSFRFSTSSPNEQFF | TGTGCCAGCAGCTTTAGGTTTTCGACTAGTTCCCCGAATGAGCAGTTCTTC | TRBV7-2 | few | NA | TRBJ2-1
CASSPPTGGPHNEQFF | TGTGCCAGCTCACCACCGACGGGAGGGCCTCACAATGAGCAGTTCTTC | TRBV18 | NA | TRBD2 | TRBJ2-1
CASSLQGFGSTDTQYF | TGTGCCAGCAGTTTACAGGGATTTGGGAGCACAGATACGCAGTATTTT | TRBV11-1 | few | NA | TRBJ2-3
CASSLEGGLAGANEQFF | TGCGCCAGCAGCTTGGAGGGAGGGCTAGCGGGGGCTAATGAGCAGTTCTTC | TRBV5-1 | NA | TRBD2 | TRBJ2-1
CASSVEGPPVGIQYF | TGTGCCAGCAGCGTAGAGGGGCCGCCGGTCGGCATTCAGTACTTC | TRBV9 | NA | NA | TRBJ2-4
CASSLGYGQGESNQPQHF | TGTGCCAGTAGTTTGGGGTACGGGCAGGGGGAAAGCAATCAGCCCCAGCATTTT | TRBV19 | NA | TRBD1 | TRBJ1-5
CASSSSRLAGSTDTQYF | TGTGCCAGCAGCTCCTCTAGACTAGCGGGTAGCACAGATACGCAGTATTTT | TRBV7-2 | NA | TRBD2 | TRBJ2-3
CASSSTGANVYGYTF | TGTGCCAGCAGCTCGACAGGGGCAAATGTGTATGGCTACACCTTC | TRBV7-2 | NA | TRBD1 | TRBJ1-2
CASSPGTEYNEQFF | TGCGCCAGCAGCCCCGGGACTGAATACAATGAGCAGTTCTTC | TRBV5-1 | once | NA | TRBJ2-1
CASRSGGAWDEKLFF | TGTGCCAGCAGATCAGGGGGCGCTTGGGATGAAAAACTGTTTTTT | TRBV27 | NA | TRBD1 | TRBJ1-4
CASRSTDRGYTEAFF | TGTGCCAGCAGAAGTACGGACAGGGGGTACACTGAAGCTTTCTTT | TRBV2 | NA | TRBD1 | TRBJ1-1
CASRSRDITDTQYF | TGCGCCAGCAGGAGCCGAGATATCACAGATACGCAGTATTTT | TRBV5-1 | NA | NA | TRBJ2-3
CAWSPPGITYEQYF | TGTGCCTGGAGCCCCCCCGGGATCACCTACGAGCAGTACTTC | TRBV30 | few | NA | TRBJ2-7
CASSTGGNQPQHF | TGTGCCAGTTCGACAGGGGGCAATCAGCCCCAGCATTTT | TRBV6-1 | NA | TRBD1 | TRBJ1-5
CASSSTGEGWMDTEAFF | TGTGCCAGCAGCTCGACAGGTGAGGGTTGGATGGACACTGAAGCTTTCTTT | TRBV28 | once | NA | TRBJ1-1
CASSTYPQGITGELFF | TGTGCCAGCAGCACTTATCCTCAGGGAATCACCGGGGAGCTGTTTTTT | TRBV7-3 | few | NA | TRBJ2-2
CASSYSSGTGGYEQYF | TGCGCCAGCAGCTATTCCTCCGGGACAGGGGGCTACGAGCAGTACTTC | TRBV4-1 | few | TRBD1 | TRBJ2-7
CASSWLAGGTDTQYF | TGTGCCAGCAGTTGGCTAGCGGGAGGCACAGATACGCAGTATTTT | TRBV27 | NA | TRBD2 | TRBJ2-3
CAEGVGTEAFF | TGTGCCGAGGGGGTTGGGACTGAAGCTTTCTTT | TRBV5-4 | NA | NA | TRBJ1-1
CASSDRVPSYEQYF | TGTGCCAGCAGTGACAGGGTCCCCTCCTACGAGCAGTACTTC | TRBV2 | NA | NA | TRBJ2-7
CASSLVPSGGSYNEQFF | TGCGCCAGCAGCTTGGTTCCTAGCGGGGGATCCTACAATGAGCAGTTCTTC | TRBV5-1 | NA | TRBD2 | TRBJ2-1
CASADEGRSSYEQYF | TGTGCCAGCGCTGACGAGGGCCGTAGCTCCTACGAGCAGTACTTC | TRBV27 | NA | NA | TRBJ2-7
CSVTGGTYEQYF | TGCAGCGTTACAGGGGGCACCTACGAGCAGTACTTC | TRBV29-1 | NA | TRBD1 | TRBJ2-7
CASSLLQGDEKLFF | TGTGCCAGCAGTTTGTTACAGGGAGATGAAAAACTGTTTTTT | TRBV28 | NA | NA | TRBJ1-4
CASSQAGWVESGANVLTF | TGTGCCAGCAGCCAGGCCGGGTGGGTAGAGTCTGGGGCCAACGTCCTGACTTTC | TRBV4-2 | NA | NA | TRBJ2-6
CASSQGQRKGYTF | TGTGCCAGCAGTCAGGGACAGCGAAAGGGCTACACCTTC | TRBV6-5 | NA | TRBD1 | TRBJ1-2
CASSIRGWNQPQHF | TGTGCCAGTAGTATCAGGGGATGGAATCAGCCCCAGCATTTT | TRBV19 | NA | NA | TRBJ1-5
CASSIGASRSTDTQYF | TGTGCCAGTAGTATAGGCGCTAGCAGAAGCACAGATACGCAGTATTTT | TRBV19 | NA | NA | TRBJ2-3
CASSVATGQGNSPLHF | TGTGCCAGCAGCGTAGCGACGGGACAGGGGAATTCACCCCTCCACTTT | TRBV9 | NA | TRBD1 | TRBJ1-6
CATSRDYRSSYEQYF | TGTGCCACCAGCAGAGATTACAGGAGCTCCTACGAGCAGTACTTC | TRBV15 | NA | NA | TRBJ2-7
CASSSRDSGLENQPQHF | TGTGCCAGCAGTTCGAGGGATTCGGGACTTGAGAATCAGCCCCAGCATTTT | TRBV27 | NA | NA | TRBJ1-5
CSVEALGTGNYEQYF | TGCAGCGTTGAAGCCTTAGGGACAGGAAACTACGAGCAGTACTTC | TRBV29-1 | NA | TRBD1 | TRBJ2-7
CASGPVGNTQYF | TGTGCCAGCGGGCCTGTTGGCAACACGCAGTATTTT | TRBV9 | NA | NA | TRBJ2-3
CASSGAGVRDEQFF | TGTGCCAGCAGCGGAGCGGGAGTTCGGGATGAGCAGTTCTTC | TRBV9 | NA | TRBD2 | TRBJ2-1
CASSLPGRGTEAFF | TGTGCCAGCAGTTTGCCTGGGAGGGGCACTGAAGCTTTCTTT | TRBV28 | few | NA | TRBJ1-1
CASSQDQGRGRYNEQFF | TGCGCCAGCAGCCAAGATCAGGGCAGGGGCAGGTACAATGAGCAGTTCTTC | TRBV4-3 | NA | NA | TRBJ2-1
CASSNRGSYNSPLHF | TGTGCCAGCAGCAACAGGGGCTCCTATAATTCACCCCTCCACTTT | TRBV27 | once | TRBD1 | TRBJ1-6
CASSVDAGYNEQFF | TGTGCCAGCAGTGTGGATGCGGGTTACAATGAGCAGTTCTTC | TRBV6-4 | NA | NA | TRBJ2-1